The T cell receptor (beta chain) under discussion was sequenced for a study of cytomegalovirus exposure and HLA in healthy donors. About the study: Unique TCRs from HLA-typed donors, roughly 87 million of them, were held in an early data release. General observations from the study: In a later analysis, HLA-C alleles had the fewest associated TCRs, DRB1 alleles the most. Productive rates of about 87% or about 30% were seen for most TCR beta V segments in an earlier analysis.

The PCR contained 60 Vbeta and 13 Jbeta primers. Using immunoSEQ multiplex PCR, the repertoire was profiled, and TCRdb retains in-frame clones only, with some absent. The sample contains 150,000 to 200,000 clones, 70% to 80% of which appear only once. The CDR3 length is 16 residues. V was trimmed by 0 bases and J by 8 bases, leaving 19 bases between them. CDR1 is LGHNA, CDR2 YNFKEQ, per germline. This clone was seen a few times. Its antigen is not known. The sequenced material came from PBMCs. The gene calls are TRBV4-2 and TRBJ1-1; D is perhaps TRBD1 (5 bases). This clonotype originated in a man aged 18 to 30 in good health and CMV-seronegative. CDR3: CASSQEGQGTAREAFF. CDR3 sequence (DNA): TGTGCCAGCAGCCAAGAGGGGCAGGGAACGGCACGGGAAGCTTTCTTT.